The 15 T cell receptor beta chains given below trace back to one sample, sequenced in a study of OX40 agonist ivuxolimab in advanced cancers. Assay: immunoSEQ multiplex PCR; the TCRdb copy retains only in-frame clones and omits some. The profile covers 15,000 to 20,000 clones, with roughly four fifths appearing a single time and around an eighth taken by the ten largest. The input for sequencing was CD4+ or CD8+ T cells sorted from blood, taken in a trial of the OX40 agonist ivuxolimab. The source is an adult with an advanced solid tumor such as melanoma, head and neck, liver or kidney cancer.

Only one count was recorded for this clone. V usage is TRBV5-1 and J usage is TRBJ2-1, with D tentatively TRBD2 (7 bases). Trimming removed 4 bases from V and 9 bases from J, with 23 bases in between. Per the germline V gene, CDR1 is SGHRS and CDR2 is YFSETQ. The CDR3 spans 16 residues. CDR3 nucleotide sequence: TGCGCCAGCAGCCAGGGGCGGGGAGGGGGGATCACTGAGCAGTTCTTC. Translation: CASSQGRGGGITEQFF.

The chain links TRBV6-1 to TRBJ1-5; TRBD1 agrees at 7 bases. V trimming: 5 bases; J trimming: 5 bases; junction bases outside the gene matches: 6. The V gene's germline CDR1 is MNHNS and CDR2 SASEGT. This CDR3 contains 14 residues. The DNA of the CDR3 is TGTGCCAGCAGTTTGGACAGGCCTTATCAGCCCCAGCATTTT. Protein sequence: CASSLDRPYQPQHF.

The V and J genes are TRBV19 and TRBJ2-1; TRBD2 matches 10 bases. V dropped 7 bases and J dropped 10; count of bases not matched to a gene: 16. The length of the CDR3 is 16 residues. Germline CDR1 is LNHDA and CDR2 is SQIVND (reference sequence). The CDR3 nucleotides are TGTGCCAGTACTCAGACCCCGAGCGGGGGGGCCAGGGAGCAGTTCTTC. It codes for CASTQTPSGGAREQFF.

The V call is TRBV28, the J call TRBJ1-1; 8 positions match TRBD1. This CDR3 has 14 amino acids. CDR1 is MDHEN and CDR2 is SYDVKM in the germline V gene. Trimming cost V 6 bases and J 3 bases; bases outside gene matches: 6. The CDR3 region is CASRPGGADTEAFF. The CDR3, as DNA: TGTGCCAGCAGGCCAGGGGGCGCGGACACTGAAGCTTTCTTT.

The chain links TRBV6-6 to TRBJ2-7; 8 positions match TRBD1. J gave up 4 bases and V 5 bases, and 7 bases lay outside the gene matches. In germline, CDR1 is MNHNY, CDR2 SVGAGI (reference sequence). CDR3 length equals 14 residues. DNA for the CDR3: TGTGCCAGCAGTCCACGGACAGGGCGATACGAGCAGTACTTC. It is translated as CASSPRTGRYEQYF.

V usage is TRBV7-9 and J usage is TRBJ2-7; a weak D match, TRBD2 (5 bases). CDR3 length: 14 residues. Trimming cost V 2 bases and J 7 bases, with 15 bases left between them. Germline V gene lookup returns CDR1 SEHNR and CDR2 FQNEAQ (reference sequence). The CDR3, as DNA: TGTGCCAGCAGCTTAATAGCTAGCCAGACTGAGCAGTACTTC. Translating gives CASSLIASQTEQYF.

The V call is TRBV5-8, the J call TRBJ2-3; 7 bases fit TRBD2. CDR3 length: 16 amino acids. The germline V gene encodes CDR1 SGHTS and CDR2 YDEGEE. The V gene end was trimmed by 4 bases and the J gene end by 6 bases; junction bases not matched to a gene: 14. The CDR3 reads CASSHGGGWSADTQYF. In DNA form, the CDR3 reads TGTGCCAGCAGCCATGGCGGGGGTTGGTCCGCGGATACGCAGTATTTT.

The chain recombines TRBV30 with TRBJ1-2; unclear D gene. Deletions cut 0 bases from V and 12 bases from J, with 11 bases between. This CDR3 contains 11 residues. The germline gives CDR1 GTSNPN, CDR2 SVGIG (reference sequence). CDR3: CAWSVGPRDTF. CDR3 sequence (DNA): TGTGCCTGGAGTGTGGGTCCCCGGGACACCTTC.

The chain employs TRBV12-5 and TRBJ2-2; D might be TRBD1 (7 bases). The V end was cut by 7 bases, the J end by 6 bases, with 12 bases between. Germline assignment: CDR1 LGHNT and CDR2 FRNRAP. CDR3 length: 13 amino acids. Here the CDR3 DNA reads TGTGCTAGTGAGGAGGGGGCGGCCGGGGAGCTGTTTTTT. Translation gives CASEEGAAGELFF.

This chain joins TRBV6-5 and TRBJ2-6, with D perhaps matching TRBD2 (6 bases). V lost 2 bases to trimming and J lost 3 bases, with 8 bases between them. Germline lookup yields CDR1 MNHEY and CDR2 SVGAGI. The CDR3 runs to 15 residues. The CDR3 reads CASSYRGLGANVLTF. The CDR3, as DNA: TGTGCCAGCAGTTACCGGGGACTTGGGGCCAACGTCCTGACTTTC.

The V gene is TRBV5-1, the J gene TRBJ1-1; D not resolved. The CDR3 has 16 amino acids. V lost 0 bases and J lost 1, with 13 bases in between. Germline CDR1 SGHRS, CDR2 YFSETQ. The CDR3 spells CASSLDRSSTNTEAFF. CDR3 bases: TGCGCCAGCAGCTTGGATCGTTCGTCAACGAACACTGAAGCTTTCTTT. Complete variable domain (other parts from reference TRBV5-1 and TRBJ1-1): KAGVTQTPRYLIKTRGQQVTLSCSPISGHRSVSWYQQTPGQGLQFLFEYFSETQRNKGNFPGRFSGRQFSNSRSEMNVSTLELGDSALYLCASSLDRSSTNTEAFFGQGTRLTVV.

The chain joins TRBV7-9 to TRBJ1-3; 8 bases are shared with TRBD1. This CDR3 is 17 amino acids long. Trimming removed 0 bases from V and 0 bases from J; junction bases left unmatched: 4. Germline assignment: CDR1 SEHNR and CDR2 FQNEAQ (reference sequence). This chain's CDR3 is CASSLAITGGSGNTIYF. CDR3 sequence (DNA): TGTGCCAGCAGCTTAGCCATTACAGGGGGCTCTGGAAACACCATATATTTT. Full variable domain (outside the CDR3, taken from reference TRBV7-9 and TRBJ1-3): DTGVSQNPRHKITKRGQNVTFRCDPISEHNRLYWYRQTLGQGPEFLTYFQNEAQLEKSRLLSDRFSAERPKGSFSTLEIQRTEQGDSAMYLCASSLAITGGSGNTIYFGEGSWLTVV.

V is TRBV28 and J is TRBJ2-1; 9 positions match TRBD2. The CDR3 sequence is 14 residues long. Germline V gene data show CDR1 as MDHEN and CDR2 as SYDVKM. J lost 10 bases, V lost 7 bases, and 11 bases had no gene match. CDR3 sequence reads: CASTSGTSRWEQFF. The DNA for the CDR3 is TGTGCCAGCACCTCGGGGACTAGCCGATGGGAGCAGTTCTTC.

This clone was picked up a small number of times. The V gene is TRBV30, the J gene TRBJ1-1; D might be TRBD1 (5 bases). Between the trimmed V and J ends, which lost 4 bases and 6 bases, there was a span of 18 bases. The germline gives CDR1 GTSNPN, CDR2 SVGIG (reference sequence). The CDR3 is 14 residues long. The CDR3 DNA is TGTGCCTGGACGCCGGGACGGAGATTCGCTGAAGCTTTCTTT. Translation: CAWTPGRRFAEAFF.

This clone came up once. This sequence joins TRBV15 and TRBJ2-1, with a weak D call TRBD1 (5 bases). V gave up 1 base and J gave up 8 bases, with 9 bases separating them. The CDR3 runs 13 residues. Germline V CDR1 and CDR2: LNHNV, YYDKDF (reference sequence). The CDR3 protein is CATSRGGRDEQFF. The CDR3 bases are TGTGCCACCAGCAGAGGGGGCAGGGATGAGCAGTTCTTC.